The T cell receptor beta chain under discussion was sequenced for a study of cytomegalovirus exposure and HLA in healthy donors. Study-level findings and limits: In a later analysis, parvovirus B19, influenza, CMV and Epstein-Barr virus appeared linked to several top co-occurrence clusters. In vitro testing confirmed a few CMV-associated chains as specific for CMV antigens. Overall, some 160 TCR beta chains were annotated as cytomegalovirus-associated.

Everyone who donated was a healthy bone marrow donor. Primers: 60 Vbeta forward and 13 Jbeta reverse. Using immunoSEQ multiplex PCR, the repertoire was profiled, and TCRdb retains in-frame clones only, with some absent. The table counts about 46,000 clones; under 1.3% lies in the top ten. Concerning this clone: Its target is not known.

The CDR3 covers 15 residues. Trimming cost V 5 bases and J 7 bases, with 19 bases left between them. Germline CDR1 reads SGHRS; CDR2 reads YFSETQ. The rearrangement joins TRBV5-1 to TRBJ2-1; weak D call: TRBD2 (6 bases). The sequenced material came from PBMCs. This TCR was sampled from a woman aged 40 to 50 in good health and CMV-seronegative. The CDR3 spells CASRLAVAGGNEQFF. The CDR3 DNA reads TGCGCCAGCAGGCTTGCGGTTGCTGGGGGGAATGAGCAGTTCTTC.